Following are 29 T cell receptor beta chains from one sample sequenced in a study of T cell changes during pregnancy in multiple sclerosis. TCRdb's copy holds only in-frame clones and misses some; the assay was immunoSEQ multiplex PCR. The table records approximately 92,000 clones, approximately 93% of them present only once. The specimen was peripheral blood, collected after pregnancy. These receptors originate from a female donor with multiple sclerosis, enrolled in a pregnancy study.

The chain has TRBV6-6 and TRBJ1-2, with 8 bases identical to TRBD1. Trimming cost V 6 bases and J 7 bases; bases outside gene matches: 13. The CDR3 runs 15 residues. In germline, CDR1 is MNHNY, CDR2 SVGAGI (reference sequence). The CDR3 loop reads CASRRPGTGSPGYTF. For the CDR3, the DNA is TGTGCCAGCAGGCGACCGGGGACAGGATCCCCTGGCTACACCTTC.

The chain links TRBV11-3 to TRBJ1-1; D gene ambiguous. With 2 bases removed from V and 0 bases from J, the gap between germline ends came to 4 bases. The CDR3 is made up of 13 amino acids. Germline values: CDR1 SGHNT, CDR2 YENEEA. CDR3 protein: CASSLQMNTEAFF. CDR3 coding DNA: TGTGCCAGCAGCTTACAGATGAACACTGAAGCTTTCTTT.

The V and J genes are TRBV7-2 and TRBJ2-7, with 8 bases identical to TRBD2. The ends lost 0 bases at V and 3 bases at J; junction bases unmatched: 4. The germline CDR1 and CDR2 sequences are SGHTA and FQGNSA. This CDR3 is 15 amino acids long. This CDR3 is CASSLASSGRYEQYF. The CDR3 DNA sequence: TGTGCCAGCAGCTTAGCCTCTAGCGGGCGCTACGAGCAGTACTTC.

The chain links TRBV4-2 to TRBJ1-2; 7 bases are shared with TRBD1. Germline CDR1 LGHNA, CDR2 YNFKEQ. This CDR3 contains 15 residues. V lost 1 base to trimming and J lost 5 bases; unmatched junction nucleotides: 7. As DNA, the CDR3 is TGTGCCAGCAGCCAAGGGACAGGAGTCCAATATGGCTACACCTTC. The encoded protein is CASSQGTGVQYGYTF.

The chain has TRBV10-3 and TRBJ2-2, with TRBD2 identical over 8 bases. This CDR3 has 16 residues. V gave up 6 bases and J gave up 2 bases; unmatched junction bases: 8. The germline CDR1 and CDR2 sequences are ENHRY and SYGVKD. The CDR3 DNA reads as TGTGCCATCAGGGCGGGACTAGGCCTTAACACCGGGGAGCTGTTTTTT. Encoded protein: CAIRAGLGLNTGELFF.

The chain couples TRBV7-9 to TRBJ2-7, with D possibly TRBD2 on 7 matching bases. Germline V gene lookup returns CDR1 SEHNR and CDR2 FQNEAQ (reference sequence). V lost 5 bases, J lost 4 bases, and 18 bases lay in between. The CDR3 loop spans 15 amino acids. The CDR3 bases are TGTGCCAGCAGCCATCAAGGGGGGGGGTCTTACGAGCAGTACTTC. Translated: CASSHQGGGSYEQYF.

In nucleotides, the CDR3 is TGTGCCAGCAGCTTAGTACCTAACCCTGATGAGCAGTTCTTC. This encodes CASSLVPNPDEQFF. The J gene is TRBJ2-1, the V gene TRBV7-2, with D unresolved. V dropped 1 base and J dropped 8 bases, with 12 bases sitting between them. Looked up from germline, CDR1 is SGHTA and CDR2 is FQGNSA. The CDR3 is 14 amino acids. The variable domain in full, with the rest retrieved from reference TRBV7-2 and TRBJ2-1, is GAGVSQSPSNKVTEKGKDVELRCDPISGHTALYWYRQSLGQGLEFLIYFQGNSAPDKSGLPSDRFSAERTGGSVSTLTIQRTQQEDSAVYLCASSLVPNPDEQFFGPGTRLTVL.

The genes are TRBV2 and TRBJ2-7; TRBD2 agrees at 8 bases. The germline gives CDR1 SNHLY, CDR2 FYNNEI. V was pared by 3 bases and J by 2 bases, with 9 bases of the junction left unmatched. The CDR3 extends over 16 amino acids. The CDR3 reads CASSDTSGSNPYEQYF. CDR3 nucleotide sequence: TGTGCCAGCAGTGACACTAGCGGATCCAACCCCTACGAGCAGTACTTC.

This chain connects TRBV5-1 to TRBJ2-2; D gene ambiguous. Germline lookup yields CDR1 SGHRS and CDR2 YFSETQ. V was pared by 3 bases and J by 5 bases, with 29 bases between. The CDR3 consists of 20 residues. CDR3 protein: CASSSRAVTGRLTWTGELFF. Here the CDR3 DNA reads TGCGCCAGCAGCTCGCGCGCCGTGACGGGTCGCCTAACCTGGACCGGGGAGCTGTTTTTT.

The chain combines TRBV4-1 with TRBJ1-2; a possible D gene is TRBD1 (5 bases). The CDR3 contains 15 residues. V was cut by 3 bases and J by 8 bases, with 19 bases left in between. Germline V gene data show CDR1 as MGHRA and CDR2 as YSYEKL. CDR3 loop: CASSQPGGASRGYTF. Here the CDR3 DNA reads TGCGCCAGCAGCCAGCCCGGAGGGGCTTCACGGGGCTACACCTTC.

The rearrangement joins TRBV5-4 to TRBJ1-4, with a possible D match to TRBD1 (6 bases). Trimming stripped 1 base from V and 6 bases from J, with 10 bases between. The CDR3 sequence is 14 residues long. Germline CDR1 is SGHNT and CDR2 is YYREEE (reference sequence). The CDR3 nucleotides read TGTGCCAGCAGCTTGTCCAGGGGCGATGAAAAACTGTTTTTT. It specifies CASSLSRGDEKLFF.

The rearrangement links TRBV25-1 to TRBJ2-7, with 7 nucleotides matching TRBD1. The V and J ends lost 1 base and 2 bases, in that order; junction bases with no gene match: 2. The CDR3 has 14 amino acids. Per germline, CDR1 MGHDK and CDR2 SYGVNS. Written as DNA, the CDR3 is TGTGCCAGCAGTGAATCAACAGGGGCCTACGAGCAGTACTTC. Its translation is CASSESTGAYEQYF.

CDR3 sequence (DNA): TGCAGCAGTAACTACGGGGATACGCAGTATTTT. Its translation: CSSNYGDTQYF. The chain carries TRBV29-1 and TRBJ2-3, with unresolved D. The CDR3 is 11 residues long. Germline CDR1 and CDR2: SQVTM and ANQGSEA. V was clipped by 8 bases and J by 6 bases, with 12 bases between them.

The chain couples TRBV25-1 to TRBJ2-7; 7 positions agree with TRBD1. CDR1 is MGHDK and CDR2 is SYGVNS in the germline V gene. This CDR3 has 12 residues. Losses at the gene ends were 10 bases for V and 2 bases for J; bases not matched to a gene: 5. The DNA of the CDR3 is TGTGCCACCTCGGGACAGACCTACGAGCAGTACTTC. This translates into CATSGQTYEQYF.

This rearrangement joins TRBV7-9 to TRBJ2-5; the match to TRBD1 covers 7 bases. CDR3 size: 16 residues. Germline CDR1 reads SEHNR; CDR2 reads FQNEAQ (reference sequence). J was trimmed by 5 bases and V by 5 bases; bases with no gene match: 14. The CDR3 region is CASSHRQTGNRETQYF. Written as DNA, the CDR3 is TGTGCCAGCAGCCACCGGCAGACAGGGAATCGGGAGACCCAGTACTTC.

The CDR3 DNA sequence: TGTGCCAGCAGTGAACCCATAGGACTAGCGGGCCCCTACGAGCAGTACTTC. The encoded protein is CASSEPIGLAGPYEQYF. This chain joins TRBV2 and TRBJ2-7, with 11 nucleotides matching TRBD2. Germline CDR1 reads SNHLY; CDR2 reads FYNNEI. V was clipped by 2 bases and J by 2 bases; unmatched bases: 8. The length of the CDR3 is 17 residues.

J is TRBJ1-4 and V is TRBV15; D call uncertain. There are 13 residues in the CDR3. V was trimmed by 0 bases and J by 6 bases, leaving 5 bases between them. CDR1 LNHNV and CDR2 YYDKDF come from the germline V gene (reference sequence). CDR3 protein: CATSRDRDEKLFF. The CDR3 DNA reads TGTGCCACCAGCAGAGATCGGGATGAAAAACTGTTTTTT. The whole variable domain, filled in from reference TRBV15 and TRBJ1-4, reads DAMVIQNPRYQVTQFGKPVTLSCSQTLNHNVMYWYQQKSSQAPKLLFHYYDKDFNNEADTPDNFQSRRPNTSFCFLDIRSPGLGDTAMYLCATSRDRDEKLFFGSGTQLSVL.

V gene TRBV30 combines with J gene TRBJ2-7; 8 bases are a match to TRBD1. CDR3 length: 12 amino acids. The trim removed 5 bases at V and 5 bases at J, leaving 5 bases unmatched. Germline CDR1 is GTSNPN and CDR2 is SVGIG (reference sequence). The DNA of the CDR3 is TGTGCCTGGGCGCGGACAGGGCACGAGCAGTACTTC. It encodes CAWARTGHEQYF.

This sequence joins TRBV10-3 and TRBJ2-7; 8 bases align to TRBD1. This CDR3 has 16 amino acids. Germline CDR1 is ENHRY and CDR2 is SYGVKD. Trimming removed 8 bases from V and 1 base from J; junction bases left unmatched: 13. This CDR3 reads CAIGTPQGGGSYEQYF. The CDR3 nucleotides are TGTGCCATCGGAACACCACAGGGGGGAGGATCCTACGAGCAGTACTTC.

This chain uses TRBV5-6 with TRBJ2-5; 7 nucleotides line up with TRBD2. This CDR3 has 14 residues. Germline loops: CDR1 SGHDT, CDR2 YYEEEE. J was trimmed by 7 bases and V by 0 bases; bases with no gene match: 6. The CDR3: CASSLALAGGTQYF. The CDR3 DNA reads TGTGCCAGCAGCTTGGCGTTAGCGGGTGGGACCCAGTACTTC.

The chain is built from TRBV6-5 and TRBJ2-2; 7 nucleotides align to TRBD1. Germline V gene sequence: CDR1 MNHEY, CDR2 SVGAGI. V shed 4 bases, J shed 6 bases, and the junction held 11 bases outside the gene matches. The CDR3 is 16 amino acids. The CDR3 protein is CASSLPGQSLPGELFF. CDR3 DNA sequence: TGTGCCAGCAGTTTACCGGGACAGAGCCTCCCCGGGGAGCTGTTTTTT.

The J gene is TRBJ1-5, the V gene TRBV30; weak D call: TRBD1 (5 bases). The germline V gene encodes CDR1 GTSNPN and CDR2 SVGIG (reference sequence). The CDR3 has 15 amino acids. V lost 4 bases and J 0 bases, leaving 13 bases between the germline ends. The CDR3 reads CAWNRGGNSNQPQHF. DNA of the CDR3: TGTGCCTGGAATAGGGGTGGGAATAGCAATCAGCCCCAGCATTTT.

The gene calls are TRBV6-1 and TRBJ1-2; 8 bases are shared with TRBD1. The germline gives CDR1 MNHNS, CDR2 SASEGT. Trimming took 5 bases from V and 4 from J; bases not matched to a gene: 3. CDR3 size: 13 residues. CDR3 sequence: CASSRQGFYGYTF. The CDR3 coding sequence is TGTGCCAGCAGTAGACAGGGGTTCTATGGCTACACCTTC.

The chain is built from TRBV4-2 and TRBJ2-3; tentative D call: TRBD1 (5 bases). The V and J ends lost 3 bases and 3 bases respectively, with 16 bases between them. The CDR3 loop spans 16 amino acids. CDR1 is LGHNA and CDR2 is YNFKEQ in the germline V gene. For the CDR3, the DNA is TGTGCCAGCAGCCATTTGGGGCGAGACTTAACAGATACGCAGTATTTT. Its translation: CASSHLGRDLTDTQYF.

J is TRBJ2-2 and V is TRBV4-1; tentatively, D is TRBD1 (5 bases). With 6 bases removed from V and 1 base from J, the gap between germline ends came to 9 bases. This CDR3 region has 14 residues. Germline-derived CDR1 and CDR2 are MGHRA and YSYEKL. The CDR3, as DNA: TGCGCCAGCAGTCTTCAGGGGAACACCGGGGAGCTGTTTTTT. Amino acids: CASSLQGNTGELFF.

V usage is TRBV19 and J usage is TRBJ1-1; 10 bases agree with TRBD1. CDR1 is LNHDA, CDR2 SQIVND, per germline (reference sequence). CDR3 length: 13 amino acids. The J segment lost 6 bases and the V segment lost 8 bases, leaving 6 bases of the junction unmatched. CDR3 sequence: CASLDRGEAEAFF. In nucleotides, the CDR3 is TGTGCCAGTCTGGACAGGGGGGAAGCTGAAGCTTTCTTT.

The V gene is TRBV19, the J gene TRBJ2-1, with D unresolved. Per the germline V gene, CDR1 is LNHDA and CDR2 is SQIVND (reference sequence). Between the trimmed V and J ends, which lost 4 bases and 9 bases, there was a span of 10 bases. This CDR3 contains 12 residues. The CDR3 loop is CASSTLSREQFF. Here the CDR3 DNA reads TGTGCCAGTAGTACCTTGTCCCGTGAGCAGTTCTTC.

This chain uses TRBV28 with TRBJ1-1; D is ambiguous. The CDR3 contains 12 residues. Trimming took off 3 bases at V and 4 bases at J, with 6 bases between the two ends. The germline gives CDR1 MDHEN, CDR2 SYDVKM. The chain's CDR3 is CASSLGSTEAFF. As DNA, the CDR3 is TGTGCCAGCAGTTTGGGCAGCACTGAAGCTTTCTTT.

The V and J genes are TRBV5-4 and TRBJ1-1; D is perhaps TRBD1 (5 bases). Per germline, CDR1 SGHNT and CDR2 YYREEE (reference sequence). Between the trimmed V and J ends, which lost 4 bases and 13 bases, there was a span of 17 bases. The CDR3 contains 12 residues. The CDR3 reads CASSTSGENGFF. Written as DNA, the CDR3 is TGTGCCAGCAGCACCTCGGGGGAGAATGGTTTCTTT.